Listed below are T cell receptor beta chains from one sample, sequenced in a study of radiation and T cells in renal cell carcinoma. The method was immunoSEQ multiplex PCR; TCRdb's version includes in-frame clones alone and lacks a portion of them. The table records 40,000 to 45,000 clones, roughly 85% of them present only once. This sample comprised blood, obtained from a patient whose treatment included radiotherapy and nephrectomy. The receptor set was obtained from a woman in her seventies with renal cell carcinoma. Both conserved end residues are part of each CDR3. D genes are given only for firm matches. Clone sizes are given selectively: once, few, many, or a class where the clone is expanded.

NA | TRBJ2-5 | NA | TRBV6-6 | CASIGPQETQYF | TGTGCCAGCATTGGTCCCCAAGAGACCCAGTACTTC
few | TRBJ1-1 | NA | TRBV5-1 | CASSLASQNTEAFF | TGCGCCAGCAGCTTGGCGTCCCAGAACACTGAAGCTTTCTTT
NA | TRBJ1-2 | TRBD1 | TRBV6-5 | CASSPGQANYGYTF | TGTGCCAGCAGTCCTGGACAGGCCAACTATGGCTACACCTTC
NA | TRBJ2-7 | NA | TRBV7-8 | CASSSAYEQYF | TGTGCCAGCAGCTCAGCCTACGAGCAGTACTTC
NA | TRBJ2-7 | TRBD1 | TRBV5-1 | CASSLSSGGDEQYF | TGCGCCAGCAGCTTGTCGTCAGGGGGCGACGAGCAGTACTTC
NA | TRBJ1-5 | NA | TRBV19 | CASKRGGINQPQHF | TGTGCCAGTAAACGGGGGGGAATTAATCAGCCCCAGCATTTT
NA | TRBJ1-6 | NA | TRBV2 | CASSERGSYNSPLHF | TGTGCCAGCAGTGAGAGGGGCTCCTATAATTCACCCCTCCACTTT
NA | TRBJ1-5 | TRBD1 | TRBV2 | CASSEWGTGGSQPQHF | TGTGCCAGCAGTGAATGGGGGACAGGGGGGTCTCAGCCCCAGCATTTT
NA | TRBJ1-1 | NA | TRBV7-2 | CASSSRGANTEAFF | TGTGCCAGCAGCTCACGGGGTGCGAACACTGAAGCTTTCTTT
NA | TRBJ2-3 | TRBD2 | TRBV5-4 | CASSQGLAGADTQYF | TGTGCCAGCAGCCAGGGACTAGCAGGGGCGGATACGCAGTATTTT
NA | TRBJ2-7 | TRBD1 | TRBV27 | CASSLGQGGYEQYF | TGTGCCAGCAGCTTGGGACAGGGGGGTTACGAGCAGTACTTC
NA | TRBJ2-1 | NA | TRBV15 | CATSREGGGSYNEQFF | TGTGCCACCAGCAGAGAGGGAGGGGGCTCCTACAATGAGCAGTTCTTC
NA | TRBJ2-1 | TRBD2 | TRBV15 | CATSRDRTSGSNEQFF | TGTGCCACCAGCAGAGATCGCACTAGCGGGAGCAATGAGCAGTTCTTC
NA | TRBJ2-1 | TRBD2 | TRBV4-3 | CASSQDRLAGVTEQFF | TGCGCCAGCAGCCAAGATAGGCTAGCGGGAGTTACTGAGCAGTTCTTC
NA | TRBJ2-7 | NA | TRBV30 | CAWSPSSYEQYF | TGTGCCTGGAGCCCAAGCTCCTACGAGCAGTACTTC
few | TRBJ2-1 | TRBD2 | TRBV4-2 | CASSQNSGVEEFF | TGTGCCAGCAGCCAAAATAGCGGGGTGGAGGAGTTCTTC
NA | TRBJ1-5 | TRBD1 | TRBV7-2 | CASGTGVGQPQHF | TGTGCCAGCGGGACAGGGGTAGGTCAGCCCCAGCATTTT
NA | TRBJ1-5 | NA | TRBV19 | CASSKTGPGQPQHF | TGTGCCAGTAGTAAAACAGGGCCTGGTCAGCCCCAGCATTTT
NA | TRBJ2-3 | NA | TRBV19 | CATLAETDTQYF | TGTGCCACCCTCGCCGAAACAGATACGCAGTATTTT
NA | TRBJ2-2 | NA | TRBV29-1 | CSVATGFTGELFF | TGCAGCGTAGCGACAGGCTTCACCGGGGAGCTGTTTTTT
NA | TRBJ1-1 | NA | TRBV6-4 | CASSENWGARTEAFF | TGTGCCAGCAGTGAGAATTGGGGGGCAAGAACTGAAGCTTTCTTT
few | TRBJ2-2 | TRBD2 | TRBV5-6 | CASSSTSWRGVNTGELFF | TGTGCCAGCAGCTCAACCTCCTGGCGGGGGGTGAACACCGGGGAGCTGTTTTTT
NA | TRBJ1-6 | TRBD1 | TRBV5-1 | CASSRTGAGNSPLHF | TGCGCCAGCAGCCGGACAGGGGCTGGGAATTCACCCCTCCACTTT
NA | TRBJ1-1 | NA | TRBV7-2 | CASSLEVPNTEAFF | TGTGCCAGCAGCTTAGAAGTGCCGAACACTGAAGCTTTCTTT
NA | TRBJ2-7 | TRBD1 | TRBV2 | CASSATGTGRDEQYF | TGTGCCAGCAGCGCCACCGGGACAGGGAGGGACGAGCAGTACTTC
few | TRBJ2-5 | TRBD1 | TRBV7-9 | CASSWWDRGVQETQYF | TGTGCCAGCAGCTGGTGGGACAGGGGTGTCCAAGAGACCCAGTACTTC
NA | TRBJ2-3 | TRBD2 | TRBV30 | CAWSTSGADTQYF | TGTGCCTGGAGTACTAGCGGTGCAGATACGCAGTATTTT
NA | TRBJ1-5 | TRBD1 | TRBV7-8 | CASSLFSGTGTNQPQHF | TGTGCCAGCAGCCTATTCTCAGGGACAGGGACTAATCAGCCCCAGCATTTT
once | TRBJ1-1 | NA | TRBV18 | CASSHPEGSEAFF | TGTGCCAGCTCACACCCCGAGGGGAGTGAAGCTTTCTTT
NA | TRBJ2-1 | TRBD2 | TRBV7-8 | CASSLEAGEQFF | TGTGCCAGCAGCTTAGAAGCGGGGGAGCAGTTCTTC
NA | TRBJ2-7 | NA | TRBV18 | CASSPPHGAEEQYF | TGTGCCAGCTCACCACCGCACGGGGCTGAGGAGCAGTACTTC
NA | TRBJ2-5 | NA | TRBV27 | CASWTAQETQYF | TGTGCCAGCTGGACAGCCCAAGAGACCCAGTACTTC
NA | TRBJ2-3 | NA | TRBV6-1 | CASSELDTQYF | TGTGCCAGCAGTGAATTGGATACGCAGTATTTT
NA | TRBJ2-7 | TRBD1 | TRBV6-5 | CAMLDRDRVSEQYF | TGTGCCATGCTTGACCGGGACAGGGTTTCCGAGCAGTACTTC
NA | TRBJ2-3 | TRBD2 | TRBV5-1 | CASSLGLLAGLSTDTQYF | TGCGCCAGCAGCTTGGGGCTCCTAGCGGGGCTTAGCACAGATACGCAGTATTTT
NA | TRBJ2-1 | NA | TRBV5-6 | CASSPGTFRGEQFF | TGTGCCAGCAGCCCTGGGACTTTCCGGGGAGAGCAGTTCTTC